Following are 15 T cell receptor beta chains from one sample sequenced in a study of T cells in Graves' hyperthyroidism and ophthalmopathy. The CDR3 regions of TCR beta were amplified from RNA transcripts. HTBI primers were used for first-round RT-PCR of the TCR CDR3. TCRdb used MiXCR to reprocess the multiplex PCR reads, holding one entry per CDR3 protein. Among 330,000 or so distinct CDR3 sequences, around 19% were seen once, and the ten largest hold 39%. Sequenced input: blood. The receptors here all came from a man aged 50-60 years with Graves' ophthalmopathy.

This clonotype was seen repeatedly, ten times or more. V gene TRBV6-1 combines with J gene TRBJ2-5, with 8 bases aligning to TRBD1. This CDR3 region has 16 residues. Trimming removed 5 bases from V and 1 base from J; junction bases left unmatched: 9. CDR1 is MNHNS and CDR2 is SASEGT in the germline V gene. The CDR3 reads CASSLTGQGGQETQYF. In DNA, the CDR3 is TGTGCCAGCAGTTTAACAGGACAGGGAGGCCAAGAGACCCAGTACTTC.

In this sample, this clonotype turned up many times. The rearrangement joins TRBV2 to TRBJ1-2, with TRBD1 matching 8 bases. Germline V CDR1 and CDR2: SNHLY, FYNNEI. The CDR3 runs 13 residues. Unmatched junction bases numbered 8, after V lost 6 bases and J lost 8 bases. The CDR3 bases are TGTGCCAGCAGGGCTGACAGGGGCTACGGCTACACCTTC. Its protein is CASRADRGYGYTF.

This clonotype was observed a few times. V is TRBV4-1 and J is TRBJ2-7, with 9 bases lining up with TRBD2. This CDR3 has 15 residues. Unmatched junction bases numbered 8, after V lost 1 base and J lost 7 bases. Germline loops: CDR1 MGHRA, CDR2 YSYEKL. As DNA, the CDR3 is TGCGCCAGCAGCCAAGGGGCAGCGGGAGGTCGGGAGCAGTACTTC. It codes for CASSQGAAGGREQYF.

This clonotype was recorded many times. The chain carries TRBV2 and TRBJ2-7; 9 positions match TRBD1. There are 13 residues in the CDR3. V trimming: 7 bases; J trimming: 3 bases; junction bases outside the gene matches: 4. Looked up from germline, CDR1 is SNHLY and CDR2 is FYNNEI. Here the CDR3 reads CASTGTGRYEQYF. The CDR3 DNA follows: TGTGCCAGCACGGGGACAGGGCGCTACGAGCAGTACTTC.

This clonotype was recorded many times. V gene TRBV28 combines with J gene TRBJ1-1; TRBD1 matches at 7 bases. The CDR3 has 19 amino acids. Germline values: CDR1 MDHEN, CDR2 SYDVKM. V lost 6 bases and J lost 2; bases outside the gene matches: 21. For the CDR3, the DNA is TGTGCCAGCAGCCTAACGTGGGGCCAGGGGGGCTTGCTCAACACTGAAGCTTTCTTT. It codes for CASSLTWGQGGLLNTEAFF.

The rearrangement uses TRBV28 and TRBJ1-3; D gene ambiguous. Germline loops: CDR1 MDHEN, CDR2 SYDVKM. This CDR3 contains 13 residues. Trimming removed 8 bases at V and 0 bases at J, with 8 bases between. The CDR3 loop reads CASVTNSGNTIYF. As DNA, the CDR3 is TGTGCCAGCGTGACAAACTCTGGAAACACCATATATTTT.

The chain combines TRBV6-1 with TRBJ1-6, with TRBD1 matching 8 bases. The germline gives CDR1 MNHNS, CDR2 SASEGT. With 1 base clipped from V and 9 bases from J, the junction kept 8 bases outside the gene matches. The CDR3 loop spans 16 amino acids. CDR3: CASSEGPKTGASPLHF. As DNA, the CDR3 is TGTGCCAGCAGTGAAGGACCGAAGACAGGGGCTTCACCCCTCCACTTT.

The chain has TRBV5-1 and TRBJ1-1; 9 bases fit TRBD1. Germline loops: CDR1 SGHRS, CDR2 YFSETQ. The CDR3 is made up of 14 amino acids. V lost 3 bases and J lost 4; bases outside the gene matches: 4. CDR3: CASSWGTGFTEAFF. In DNA, the CDR3 is TGCGCCAGCAGCTGGGGGACAGGGTTCACTGAAGCTTTCTTT.

This clonotype was recorded many times. The gene calls are TRBV20-1 and TRBJ1-5; TRBD1 might be the D (5 bases). Per germline, CDR1 DFQATT and CDR2 SNEGSKA (reference sequence). Trimming left V 3 bases short and J 0 bases short, with 9 bases between. The CDR3 totals 14 residues. Written as DNA, the CDR3 is TGCAGTGCTAGTGGGGCAGATAGCAATCAGCCCCAGCATTTT. Its protein is CSASGADSNQPQHF.

This clonotype was seen only a few times. The chain is built from TRBV20-1 and TRBJ2-3, with a tentative D call TRBD2 (6 bases). Trimming took off 6 bases at V and 1 base at J, with 23 bases between the two ends. CDR1 DFQATT and CDR2 SNEGSKA come from the germline V gene (reference sequence). CDR3 length: 17 amino acids. CDR3 sequence: CSAQEELRESGTDTQYF. CDR3 nucleotides: TGCAGTGCCCAAGAAGAACTTCGGGAGTCGGGCACAGATACGCAGTATTTT.

This chain uses TRBV12-3 or TRBV12-4 with TRBJ2-1, with 11 bases that match TRBD2. This CDR3 comprises 15 residues. With V trimmed by 6 bases and J by 8 bases, 9 bases remained unmatched. CDR3: CASRETSGSIHEQFF. For the CDR3, the DNA is TGTGCCAGCAGAGAAACTAGCGGGAGTATTCATGAGCAGTTCTTC.

This clonotype was picked up many times. The V call is TRBV20-1, the J call TRBJ1-4, with 7 bases that match TRBD1. V lost 3 bases and J lost 0; bases outside the gene matches: 10. CDR1 and CDR2 from the germline V gene are DFQATT and SNEGSKA (reference sequence). This CDR3 spans 17 amino acids. The CDR3 reads CSARGLQGRATNEKLFF. The DNA for the CDR3 is TGCAGTGCTAGGGGATTACAGGGGAGGGCAACTAATGAAAAACTGTTTTTT.

This clonotype appeared once. The V gene is TRBV2, the J gene TRBJ1-4; 7 bases are a match to TRBD1. V trimming: 8 bases; J trimming: 9 bases; junction bases outside the gene matches: 6. Germline V CDR1 and CDR2: SNHLY, FYNNEI. This CDR3 comprises 12 residues. The CDR3 nucleotides read TGTGCCAGCGGTAGACAGGGCCAAAAACTGTTTTTT. Its translation: CASGRQGQKLFF. Based on the CDR3 plus reference TRBV2 and TRBJ1-4, the full variable domain is EPEVTQTPSHQVTQMGQEVILRCVPISNHLYFYWYRQILGQKVEFLVSFYNNEISEKSEIFDDQFSVERPDGSNFTLKIRSTKLEDSAMYFCASGRQGQKLFFGSGTQLSVL.

This clonotype appeared many times. The rearrangement joins TRBV9 to TRBJ2-1; D remains unclear. The V gene lost 2 bases and the J gene lost 0 bases, with 0 bases spanning the gap. There are 12 residues in the CDR3. In germline, CDR1 is SGDLS, CDR2 YYNGEE. CDR3 in DNA: TGTGCCAGCAGCGTCTCCTACAATGAGCAGTTCTTC. Translating gives CASSVSYNEQFF.

The chain employs TRBV29-1 and TRBJ2-5; D remains ambiguous. Trimming took 3 bases from V and 6 from J, leaving 5 bases between them. The CDR3 totals 10 residues. The germline V gene has CDR1 SQVTM and CDR2 ANQGSEA. CDR3 coding DNA: TGCAGCGTTGAGACCCAGACCCAGTACTTC. Residues: CSVETQTQYF. Based on the CDR3 plus reference TRBV29-1 and TRBJ2-5, the full variable domain is SAVISQKPSRDICQRGTSLTIQCQVDSQVTMMFWYRQQPGQSLTLIATANQGSEATYESGFVIDKFPISRPNLTFSTLTVSNMSPEDSSIYLCSVETQTQYFGPGTRLLVL.